A single sample gave rise to the 22 T cell receptor beta chains below, sequenced in a study of blood T cell repertoires in COVID-19. TCRdb's table, derived via immunoSEQ multiplex PCR, lists solely in-frame clones and lacks some. Here the sample spans 170,000 or so clones, approximately 88% being singletons. The sequencing sample was made of peripheral blood. The source is a man in his late teens or twenties with active or convalescent COVID-19.

V usage is TRBV19 and J usage is TRBJ1-5, with D uncertain. The CDR3 is made up of 16 amino acids. V lost 3 bases to trimming and J lost 4 bases, with 16 bases between them. Germline-derived CDR1 and CDR2 are LNHDA and SQIVND (reference sequence). DNA of the CDR3: TGTGCCAGTAGTATCAGGCAGATCTCGGGGAATCAGCCCCAGCATTTT. Its translation is CASSIRQISGNQPQHF.

The chain recombines TRBV28 with TRBJ2-1, with D perhaps matching TRBD1 (5 bases). Germline assignment: CDR1 MDHEN and CDR2 SYDVKM. Trimming removed 6 bases from V and 14 bases from J, with 20 bases in between. The CDR3 runs 13 residues. The CDR3 loop reads CASRLRGTQREFF. The DNA for the CDR3 is TGTGCCAGCAGACTAAGGGGTACCCAACGGGAGTTCTTC.

This clone has a single count. V gene TRBV18 combines with J gene TRBJ1-4, with a tentative D call TRBD1 (5 bases). V was cut by 1 base and J by 6 bases, with 21 bases left in between. Germline values: CDR1 KGHSH, CDR2 LQKENI. CDR3 size: 18 residues. The CDR3 nucleotides are TGTGCCAGCTCACCACGGGCAGGGAACATTGGTTTGGATGAAAAACTGTTTTTT. Its translation is CASSPRAGNIGLDEKLFF.

The chain recombines TRBV5-4 with TRBJ2-7; maybe TRBD1 (5 bases). V lost 3 bases to trimming and J lost 0 bases, with 10 bases between them. The CDR3 loop spans 14 amino acids. From germline, CDR1 is SGHNT and CDR2 YYREEE (reference sequence). CDR3 residues: CASSSFRDSYEQYF. CDR3 bases: TGTGCCAGCAGCTCGTTCAGGGACTCCTACGAGCAGTACTTC.

The chain is built from TRBV19 and TRBJ2-5; 9 bases agree with TRBD1. There are 15 residues in the CDR3. J lost 3 bases, V lost 5 bases, and 7 bases had no gene match. Looked up from germline, CDR1 is LNHDA and CDR2 is SQIVND (reference sequence). Written as DNA, the CDR3 is TGTGCCAGTAGTTTGGGACAGGGTCGAGAAGAGACCCAGTACTTC. Translating it yields CASSLGQGREETQYF.

The V and J genes are TRBV4-2 and TRBJ2-1, with 9 bases identical to TRBD2. The germline V gene has CDR1 LGHNA and CDR2 YNFKEQ. The V and J ends lost 0 bases and 0 bases, in that order; junction bases with no gene match: 3. The CDR3 is 17 residues long. The CDR3 DNA sequence: TGTGCCAGCAGCCAAGAGGGGCGGGGGGGCTCCTACAATGAGCAGTTCTTC. It translates to CASSQEGRGGSYNEQFF.

The rearrangement links TRBV6-6 to TRBJ1-1; D is unresolved. Germline lookup yields CDR1 MNHNY and CDR2 SVGAGI (reference sequence). This CDR3 has 14 amino acids. Deletions cut 8 bases from V and 1 base from J, with 14 bases between. CDR3 nucleotides: TGTGCCAGCGGCACTCTTGACTGGAACACTGAAGCTTTCTTT. It specifies CASGTLDWNTEAFF.

CDR3 in amino acids: CASSFGQGYGYTF. The CDR3 DNA sequence: TGTGCCAGCAGCTTCGGACAGGGCTATGGCTACACCTTC. The chain combines TRBV7-9 with TRBJ1-2; 8 positions agree with TRBD1. V trimming: 3 bases; J trimming: 4 bases; junction bases outside the gene matches: 1. The CDR3 is 13 residues long. Germline loops: CDR1 SEHNR, CDR2 FQNEAQ (reference sequence). The full variable domain, rest sourced from reference TRBV7-9 and TRBJ1-2, is DTGVSQNPRHKITKRGQNVTFRCDPISEHNRLYWYRQTLGQGPEFLTYFQNEAQLEKSRLLSDRFSAERPKGSFSTLEIQRTEQGDSAMYLCASSFGQGYGYTFGSGTRLTVV.

The chain is built from TRBV27 and TRBJ1-1; TRBD1 is a possible D gene (5 bases). The CDR3 is 15 amino acids. Per the germline V gene, CDR1 is MNHEY and CDR2 is SMNVEV (reference sequence). Between the trimmed V and J ends, which lost 5 bases and 3 bases, there was a span of 16 bases. CDR3 DNA sequence: TGTGCCAGCAGTCAACTTGGGGGGGTTGACACTGAAGCTTTCTTT. Translation: CASSQLGGVDTEAFF.

This clone appeared a single time. This chain uses TRBV2 with TRBJ2-6; D possibly corresponds to TRBD2 (6 bases). This CDR3 region has 16 residues. Germline CDR1 and CDR2: SNHLY and FYNNEI. Trimming removed 8 bases from V and 2 bases from J, with 16 bases in between. In DNA form, the CDR3 reads TGTGCCAGCGCACCGACTAGTCTCCCTGGGGCCAACGTCCTGACTTTC. Amino acids: CASAPTSLPGANVLTF.

The CDR3 is CASSTNRDRELRGYTF. As DNA, the CDR3 is TGTGCCAGCAGTACAAACCGGGACAGGGAATTGAGAGGCTACACCTTC. This rearrangement joins TRBV14 to TRBJ1-2; TRBD1 matches at 9 bases. The germline CDR1 and CDR2 sequences are SGHDN and FVKESK. CDR3 length: 16 residues. After removal of 6 bases from V and 8 bases from J, the junction contained 16 bases not matched to a gene.

The chain has TRBV6-5 and TRBJ1-2; D remains ambiguous. This CDR3 spans 13 amino acids. The ends were cut back, 6 bases at V and 4 bases at J, with 12 bases in the middle. Germline V gene data show CDR1 as MNHEY and CDR2 as SVGAGI. CDR3 DNA: TGTGCCAGCAGGGGCGGGCGGATCTATGGCTACACCTTC. It codes for CASRGGRIYGYTF.

In nucleotides, the CDR3 is TGTGCCAGCAGTTTTCGTTGGCCTTTGGGCAATCAGCCCCAGCATTTT. It translates to CASSFRWPLGNQPQHF. The V and J genes are TRBV28 and TRBJ1-5; D is ambiguous. Trimming removed 3 bases from V and 2 bases from J, with 14 bases in between. Germline assignment: CDR1 MDHEN and CDR2 SYDVKM. The CDR3 sequence is 16 residues long.

This chain connects TRBV12-3 or TRBV12-4 to TRBJ2-7; tentative D call: TRBD2 (6 bases). Trimming left V 3 bases short and J 3 bases short, with 9 bases between. This CDR3 spans 13 amino acids. The CDR3 spells CASSFGGVYEQYF. CDR3 in DNA: TGTGCCAGCAGTTTCGGAGGGGTCTACGAGCAGTACTTC.

The chain employs TRBV18 and TRBJ2-6; no clear D gene. CDR1 is KGHSH and CDR2 is LQKENI in the germline V gene. V shed 0 bases and J shed 2 bases, with 5 bases lying between them. The CDR3 is 15 residues long. CDR3 amino acids: CASSPPSTGANVLTF. The DNA of the CDR3 is TGTGCCAGCTCACCACCATCAACTGGGGCCAACGTCCTGACTTTC. Together with reference TRBV18 and TRBJ2-6, the CDR3 gives the full variable domain: NAGVMQNPRHLVRRRGQEARLRCSPMKGHSHVYWYRQLPEEGLKFMVYLQKENIIDESGMPKERFSAEFPKEGPSILRIQQVVRGDSAAYFCASSPPSTGANVLTFGAGSRLTVL.

The V call is TRBV5-1, the J call TRBJ2-7; TRBD2 matches at 7 bases. Germline V gene data show CDR1 as SGHRS and CDR2 as YFSETQ. The CDR3 has 14 amino acids. Trimming removed 7 bases from V and 3 bases from J; junction bases left unmatched: 10. CDR3 sequence: CASGRDSGIYEQYF. The CDR3 coding sequence is TGCGCCAGCGGGAGGGACTCGGGGATCTACGAGCAGTACTTC.

The rearrangement uses TRBV7-9 and TRBJ1-3; TRBD1 might be the D (5 bases). V was clipped by 3 bases and J by 0 bases, with 9 bases between them. The germline CDR1 and CDR2 sequences are SEHNR and FQNEAQ (reference sequence). There are 15 residues in the CDR3. CDR3 amino acids: CASSLTAYSGNTIYF. The CDR3 bases are TGTGCCAGCAGCTTGACAGCTTACTCTGGAAACACCATATATTTT.

This chain connects TRBV15 to TRBJ2-7; D might be TRBD2 (6 bases). Trimming pared 3 bases from V and 3 bases from J, leaving 15 bases between. This CDR3 comprises 15 residues. Germline V CDR1 and CDR2: LNHNV, YYDKDF (reference sequence). CDR3 protein: CATSSDAGPIYEQYF. CDR3 in DNA: TGTGCCACCAGCAGTGACGCGGGACCGATCTACGAGCAGTACTTC. The complete variable domain, with remaining parts taken from reference TRBV15 and TRBJ2-7, reads DAMVIQNPRYQVTQFGKPVTLSCSQTLNHNVMYWYQQKSSQAPKLLFHYYDKDFNNEADTPDNFQSRRPNTSFCFLDIRSPGLGDTAMYLCATSSDAGPIYEQYFGPGTRLTVT.

V is TRBV5-1 and J is TRBJ1-4, with TRBD1 identical over 9 bases. Per the germline V gene, CDR1 is SGHRS and CDR2 is YFSETQ. This CDR3 has 15 amino acids. V dropped 0 bases and J dropped 8; count of bases not matched to a gene: 5. The CDR3 loop is CASSLGTGVVEKLFF. DNA for the CDR3: TGCGCCAGCAGCTTGGGGACAGGGGTTGTAGAAAAACTGTTTTTT.

V gene TRBV12-5 combines with J gene TRBJ2-7; 8 bases are a match to TRBD1. After removal of 6 bases from V and 6 bases from J, the junction contained 4 bases not matched to a gene. The CDR3 is 12 amino acids. Germline V CDR1 and CDR2: LGHNT, FRNRAP. DNA of the CDR3: TGTGCTAGTGGCCTCGACAGGGGCGAGCAGTACTTC. The encoded protein is CASGLDRGEQYF.

As regards this clone: Within the sample, other DNA sequences also encode this same CDR3. The CDR3 loop is CASSFRGIYEQYF. CDR3 DNA sequence: TGTGCCAGCAGCTTCAGGGGCATCTACGAGCAGTACTTC. The chain uses TRBV5-6 and TRBJ2-7; D might be TRBD1 (6 bases). The germline CDR1 and CDR2 sequences are SGHDT and YYEEEE. The V and J ends lost 2 bases and 3 bases respectively, with 9 bases between them. The CDR3 is 13 residues long.

V is TRBV5-1 and J is TRBJ2-7, with 8 bases identical to TRBD2. CDR3 length: 20 residues. J was trimmed by 2 bases and V by 1 base; bases with no gene match: 20. Looked up from germline, CDR1 is SGHRS and CDR2 is YFSETQ. The CDR3 DNA is TGCGCCAGCAGCTTGCCTCAAGGGGGACTAGACCAAGCGCGCACCTACGAGCAGTACTTC. It encodes CASSLPQGGLDQARTYEQYF.